The present entry profiles one T cell receptor beta chain with its context. Its antigen is currently unknown. This entry comes from a study of T cells in localized non-small cell lung cancer. Looked up from germline, CDR1 is MNHEY and CDR2 is SVGAGI. The V end was cut by 4 bases, the J end by 8 bases, with 17 bases between. CDR3 length equals 14 residues. Study-wide results and limits: As only one tumor region underwent sequencing, heterogeneity remains possible. A median approximately 61 of the top 100 tumor clones appeared in adjacent lung. Increased T cell density in blood showed an association with longer overall survival. T cell clonality was highest in uninvolved adjacent lung, above tumor.

The assay was immunoSEQ multiplex PCR, and TCRdb's table has in-frame clones only and misses some. The data hold around 36,000 clones, with roughly 77% observed a single time. V is TRBV6-5 and J is TRBJ1-2, with a weak D call TRBD1 (6 bases). Specimen: PBMCs, collected before any cancer treatment. The source is a woman aged 40-69 years with stage II squamous cell lung carcinoma. CDR3 loop: CASSSSDSLGGYTF. In DNA form, the CDR3 reads TGTGCCAGCAGTTCGTCGGACAGTCTCGGGGGCTACACCTTC.